This T cell receptor beta chain was sequenced during a study of regulatory T cells in long-lasting Graves disease. Study-level findings and limits: Relative to new patients (966), persistent patients exhibited greater sharing of public clonotypes (around 3,000). There were preferences for TRBV28, TRBJ1-2 and TRBJ2-5 in persistent disease. Because few samples were included, accuracy may have been lower.

Time point described: persistent/refractory GD, antithyroid drugs over 5 years with positive TRAb. RNA isolated from PBMCs was used to make the TCR library. The CDR3 is 12 amino acids. V shed 6 bases and J shed 9 bases, with 9 bases lying between them. The authors built TCR beta libraries using iRepertoire HTBI primers and Arm-PCR of CDR3 regions. TCRdb reprocessed the multiplex PCR reads with MiXCR, giving one entry per CDR3 protein. The sample consists of about 470,000 distinct CDR3 sequences, roughly 20% of them appearing once. This clonotype was seen only a few times. The antigen is undetermined. The TCR comes from a female donor with Graves disease. J is TRBJ1-6 and V is TRBV12-3 or TRBV12-4; D gene ambiguous. Sequenced material: peripheral blood mononuclear cells (PBMCs), taken when the disease was refractory, from a patient treated with antithyroid drugs. This CDR3 is CASSPPSSPLHF. The CDR3 nucleotides are TGTGCCAGCAGCCCTCCGTCTTCACCCCTCCACTTT.